This record concerns one T cell receptor beta chain sequence. The read terminates 3 residues ahead of where the CDR3 ends, so the germline J gene completes it. The sample belongs to a study of Tregs in tolerant kidney transplant recipients. Mixed chimerism was transient after nonmyeloablative marrow transplants from related graft donors. Only in-frame clones appear in the TCRdb table, and some are missing; sequencing was by immunoSEQ multiplex PCR. The sample has approximately 11,000 clones, and its top ten clones hold 25% to 30%. CDR1 and CDR2 (germline): SEHNR, FQNEAQ (reference sequence). The ends lost 4 bases at V and 9 bases at J; junction bases unmatched: 7. CDR3 length: 15 amino acids.

This receptor was identified in a human patient who received a combined kidney and bone marrow transplant. Some T cells may be transferred from the graft donor. This sequence joins TRBV7-9 and TRBJ2-1; the match to TRBD2 covers 12 bases. The specimen comprised CD8+ T cells from blood (PBMCs), sampled 24 months after the transplant. The CDR3 sequence: CASSYLAGGPVEQFF. The DNA read from the CDR3 is TGTGCCAGCAGCTACCTAGCGGGAGGGCCGGTTGAG.